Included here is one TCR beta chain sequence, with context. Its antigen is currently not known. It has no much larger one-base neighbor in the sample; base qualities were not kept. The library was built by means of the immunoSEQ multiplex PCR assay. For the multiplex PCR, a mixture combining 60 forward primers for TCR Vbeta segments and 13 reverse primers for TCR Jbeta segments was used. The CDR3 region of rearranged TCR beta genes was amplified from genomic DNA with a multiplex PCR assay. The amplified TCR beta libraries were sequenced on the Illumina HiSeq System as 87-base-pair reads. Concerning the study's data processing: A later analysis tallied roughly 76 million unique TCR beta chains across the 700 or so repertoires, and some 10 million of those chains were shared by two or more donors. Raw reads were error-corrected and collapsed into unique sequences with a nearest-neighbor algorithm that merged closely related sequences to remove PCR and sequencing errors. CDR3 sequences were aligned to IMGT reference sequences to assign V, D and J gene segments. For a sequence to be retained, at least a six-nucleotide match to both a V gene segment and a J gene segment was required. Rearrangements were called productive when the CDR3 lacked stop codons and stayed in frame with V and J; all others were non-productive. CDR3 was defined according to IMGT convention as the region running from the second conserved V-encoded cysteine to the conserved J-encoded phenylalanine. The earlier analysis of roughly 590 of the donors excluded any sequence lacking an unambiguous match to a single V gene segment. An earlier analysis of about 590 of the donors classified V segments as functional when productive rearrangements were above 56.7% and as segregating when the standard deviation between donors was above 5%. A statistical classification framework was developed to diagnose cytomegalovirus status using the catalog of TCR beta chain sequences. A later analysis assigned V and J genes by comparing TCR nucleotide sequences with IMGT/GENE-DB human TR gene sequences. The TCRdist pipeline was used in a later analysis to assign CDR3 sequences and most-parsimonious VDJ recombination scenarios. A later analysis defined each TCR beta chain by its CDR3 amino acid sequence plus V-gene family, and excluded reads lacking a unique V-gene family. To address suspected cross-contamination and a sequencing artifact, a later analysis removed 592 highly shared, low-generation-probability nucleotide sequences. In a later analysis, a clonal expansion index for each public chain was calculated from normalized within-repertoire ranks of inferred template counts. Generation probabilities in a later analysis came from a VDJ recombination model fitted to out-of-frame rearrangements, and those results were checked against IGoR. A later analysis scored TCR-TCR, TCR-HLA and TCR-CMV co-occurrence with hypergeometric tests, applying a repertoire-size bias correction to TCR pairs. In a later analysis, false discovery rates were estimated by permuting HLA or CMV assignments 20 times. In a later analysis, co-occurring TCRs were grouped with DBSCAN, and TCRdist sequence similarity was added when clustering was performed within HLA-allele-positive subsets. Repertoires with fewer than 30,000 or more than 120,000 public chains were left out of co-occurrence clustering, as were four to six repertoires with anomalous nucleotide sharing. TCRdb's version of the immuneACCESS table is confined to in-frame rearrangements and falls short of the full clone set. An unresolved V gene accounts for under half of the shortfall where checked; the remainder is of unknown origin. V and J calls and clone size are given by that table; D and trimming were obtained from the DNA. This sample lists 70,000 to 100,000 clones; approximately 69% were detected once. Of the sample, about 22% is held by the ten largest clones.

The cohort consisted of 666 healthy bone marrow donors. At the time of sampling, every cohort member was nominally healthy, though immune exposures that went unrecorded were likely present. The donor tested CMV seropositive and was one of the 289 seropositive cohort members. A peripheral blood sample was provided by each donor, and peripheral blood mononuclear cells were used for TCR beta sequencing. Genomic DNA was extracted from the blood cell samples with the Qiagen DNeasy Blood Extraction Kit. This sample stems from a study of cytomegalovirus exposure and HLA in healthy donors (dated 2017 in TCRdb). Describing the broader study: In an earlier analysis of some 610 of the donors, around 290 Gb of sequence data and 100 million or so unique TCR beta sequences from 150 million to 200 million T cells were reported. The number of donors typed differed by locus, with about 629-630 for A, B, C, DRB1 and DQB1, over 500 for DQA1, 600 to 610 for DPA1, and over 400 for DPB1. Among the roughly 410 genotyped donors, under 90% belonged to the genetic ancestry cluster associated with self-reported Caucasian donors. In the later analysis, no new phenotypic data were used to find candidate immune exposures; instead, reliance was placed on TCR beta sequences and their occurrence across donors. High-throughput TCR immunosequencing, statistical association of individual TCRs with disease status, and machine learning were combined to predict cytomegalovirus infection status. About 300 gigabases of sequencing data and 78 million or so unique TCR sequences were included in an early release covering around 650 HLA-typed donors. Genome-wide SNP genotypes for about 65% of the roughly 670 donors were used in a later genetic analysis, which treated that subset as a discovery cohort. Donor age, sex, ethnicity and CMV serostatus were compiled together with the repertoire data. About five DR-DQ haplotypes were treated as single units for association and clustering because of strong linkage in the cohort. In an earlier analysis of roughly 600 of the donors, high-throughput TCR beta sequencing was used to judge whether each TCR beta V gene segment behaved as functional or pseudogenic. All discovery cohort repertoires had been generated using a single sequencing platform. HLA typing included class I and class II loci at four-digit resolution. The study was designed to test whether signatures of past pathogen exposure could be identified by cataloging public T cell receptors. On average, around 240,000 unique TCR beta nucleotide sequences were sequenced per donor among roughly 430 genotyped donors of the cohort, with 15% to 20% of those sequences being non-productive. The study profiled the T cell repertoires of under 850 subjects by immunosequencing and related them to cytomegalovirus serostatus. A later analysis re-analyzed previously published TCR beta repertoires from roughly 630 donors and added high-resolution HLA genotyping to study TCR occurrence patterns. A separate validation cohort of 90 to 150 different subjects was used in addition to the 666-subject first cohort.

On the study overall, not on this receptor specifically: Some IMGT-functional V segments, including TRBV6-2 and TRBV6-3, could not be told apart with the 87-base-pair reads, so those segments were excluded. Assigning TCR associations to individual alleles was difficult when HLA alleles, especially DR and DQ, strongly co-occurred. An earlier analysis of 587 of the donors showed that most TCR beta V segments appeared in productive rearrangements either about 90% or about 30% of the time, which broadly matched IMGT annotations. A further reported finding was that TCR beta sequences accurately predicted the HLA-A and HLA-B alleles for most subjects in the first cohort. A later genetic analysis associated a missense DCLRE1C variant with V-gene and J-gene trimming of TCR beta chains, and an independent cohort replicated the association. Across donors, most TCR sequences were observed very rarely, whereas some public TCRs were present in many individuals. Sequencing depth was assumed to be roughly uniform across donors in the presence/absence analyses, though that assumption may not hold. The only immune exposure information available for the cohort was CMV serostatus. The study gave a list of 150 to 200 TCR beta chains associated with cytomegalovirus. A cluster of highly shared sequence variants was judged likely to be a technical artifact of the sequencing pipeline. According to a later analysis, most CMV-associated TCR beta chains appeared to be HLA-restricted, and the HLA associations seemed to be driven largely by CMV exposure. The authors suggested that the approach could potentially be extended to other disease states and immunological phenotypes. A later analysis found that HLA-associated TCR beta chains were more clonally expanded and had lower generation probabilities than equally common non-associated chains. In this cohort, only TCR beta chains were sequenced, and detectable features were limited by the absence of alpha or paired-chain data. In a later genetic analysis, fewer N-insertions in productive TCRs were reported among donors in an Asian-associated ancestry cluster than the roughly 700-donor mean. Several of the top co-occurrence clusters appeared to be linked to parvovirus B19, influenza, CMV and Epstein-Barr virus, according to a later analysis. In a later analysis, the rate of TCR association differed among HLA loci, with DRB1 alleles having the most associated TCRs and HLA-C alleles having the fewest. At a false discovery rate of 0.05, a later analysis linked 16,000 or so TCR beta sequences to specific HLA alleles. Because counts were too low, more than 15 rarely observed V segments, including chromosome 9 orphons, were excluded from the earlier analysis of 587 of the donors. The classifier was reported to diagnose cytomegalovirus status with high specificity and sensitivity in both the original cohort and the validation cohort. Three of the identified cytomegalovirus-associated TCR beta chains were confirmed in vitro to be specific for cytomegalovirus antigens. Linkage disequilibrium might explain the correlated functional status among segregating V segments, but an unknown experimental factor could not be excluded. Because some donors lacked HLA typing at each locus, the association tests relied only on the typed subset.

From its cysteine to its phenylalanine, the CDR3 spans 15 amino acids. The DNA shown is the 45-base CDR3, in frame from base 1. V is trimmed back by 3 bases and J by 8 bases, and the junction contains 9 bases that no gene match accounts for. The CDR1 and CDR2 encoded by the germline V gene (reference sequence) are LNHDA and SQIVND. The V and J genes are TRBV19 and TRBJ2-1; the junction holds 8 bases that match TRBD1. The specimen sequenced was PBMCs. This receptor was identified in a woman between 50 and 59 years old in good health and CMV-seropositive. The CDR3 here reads CASSILSSGGDEQFF. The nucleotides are TGTGCCAGTAGTATTCTTTCTTCAGGGGGCGATGAGCAGTTCTTC.